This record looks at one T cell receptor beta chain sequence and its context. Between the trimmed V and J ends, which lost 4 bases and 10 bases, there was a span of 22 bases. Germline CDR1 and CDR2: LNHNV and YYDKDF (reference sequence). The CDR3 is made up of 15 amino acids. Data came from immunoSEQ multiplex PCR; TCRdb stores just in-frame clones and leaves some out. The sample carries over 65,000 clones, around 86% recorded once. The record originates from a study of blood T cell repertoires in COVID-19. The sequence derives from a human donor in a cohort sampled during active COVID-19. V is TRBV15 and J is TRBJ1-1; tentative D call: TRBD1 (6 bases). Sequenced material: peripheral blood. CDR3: CATSTSGTSHIGAFF. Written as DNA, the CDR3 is TGTGCCACCAGCACCTCCGGGACAAGCCATATAGGAGCTTTCTTT.